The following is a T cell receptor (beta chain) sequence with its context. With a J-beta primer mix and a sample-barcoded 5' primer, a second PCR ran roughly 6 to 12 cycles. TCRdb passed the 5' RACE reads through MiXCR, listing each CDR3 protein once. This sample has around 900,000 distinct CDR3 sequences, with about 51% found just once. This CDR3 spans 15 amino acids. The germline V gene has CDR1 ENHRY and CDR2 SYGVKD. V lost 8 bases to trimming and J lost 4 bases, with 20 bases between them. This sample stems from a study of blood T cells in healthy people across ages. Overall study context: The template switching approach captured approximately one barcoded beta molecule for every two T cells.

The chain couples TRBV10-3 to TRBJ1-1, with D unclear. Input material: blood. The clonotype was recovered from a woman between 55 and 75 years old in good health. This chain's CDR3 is CAILDSGRAGTEAFF. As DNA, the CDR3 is TGTGCCATCTTGGATTCAGGTCGTGCTGGCACTGAAGCTTTCTTT.